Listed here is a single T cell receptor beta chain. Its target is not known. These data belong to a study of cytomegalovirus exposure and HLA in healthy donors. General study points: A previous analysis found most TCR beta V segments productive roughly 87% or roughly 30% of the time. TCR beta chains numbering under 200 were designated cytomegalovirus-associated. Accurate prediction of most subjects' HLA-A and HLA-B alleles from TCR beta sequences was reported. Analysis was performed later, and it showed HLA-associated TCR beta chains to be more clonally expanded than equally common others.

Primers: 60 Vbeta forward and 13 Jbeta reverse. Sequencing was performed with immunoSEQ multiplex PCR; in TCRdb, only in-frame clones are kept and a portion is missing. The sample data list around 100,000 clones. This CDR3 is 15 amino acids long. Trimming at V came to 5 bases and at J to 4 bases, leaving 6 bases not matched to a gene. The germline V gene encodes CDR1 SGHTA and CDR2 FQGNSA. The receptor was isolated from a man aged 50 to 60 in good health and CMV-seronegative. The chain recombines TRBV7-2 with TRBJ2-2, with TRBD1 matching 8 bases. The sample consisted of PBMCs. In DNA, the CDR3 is TGTGCCAGCAGCACAGACAGGGGTTTCACCGGGGAGCTGTTTTTT. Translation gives CASSTDRGFTGELFF.